One T cell receptor beta chain is described in this entry. Its target is not known. The sample is drawn from a study of identical twins' blood T cells. Overall study findings and caveats: Twin similarity might stem from environmental factors, not only genetics.

TCR cDNA libraries were made from RNA using a previously described, modified protocol. Each CDR3 protein is one row after TCRdb ran MiXCR on the 5' RACE reads. The top ten clones hold approximately 6.6% of a sample with around 380,000 distinct CDR3 sequences, roughly 30% of them seen once. This CDR3 spans 15 amino acids. Unmatched junction bases numbered 3, after V lost 0 bases and J lost 5 bases. Germline V gives CDR1 MNHEY, CDR2 SVGAGI. This chain joins TRBV6-5 and TRBJ2-3; TRBD1 aligns across 9 bases. The origin of this receptor is a woman aged 18-55 years in good health. Sequencing was performed on PBMCs. The DNA for the CDR3 is TGTGCCAGCAGTTACTCGGGACAGGGTATAGATACGCAGTATTTT. It yields the protein CASSYSGQGIDTQYF.